This record covers a single T cell receptor beta chain. This entry belongs to a study of blood T cell repertoires in COVID-19. This CDR3 has 16 amino acids. CDR1 and CDR2 from the germline V gene are SGHAT and FQNNGV. The trim removed 5 bases at V and 2 bases at J, leaving 9 bases unmatched. Original handling: Estimated nucleated cell counts came from reference gene primer amplification. Some clones are missing from TCRdb's copy, which holds only in-frame ones; the method was immunoSEQ multiplex PCR. The V and J calls and the clone size are those of that table, but D and trimming were determined from the DNA. The sample records around 63,000 clones, 75% to 90% being singletons.

What was sequenced was peripheral blood. The J gene is TRBJ2-3, the V gene TRBV11-2, with 8 bases fitting TRBD2. This clonotype was obtained from an older woman with COVID-19, enrolled during active disease. The CDR3 is CASSPVGGRNTDTQYF. DNA for the CDR3: TGTGCCAGCAGCCCCGTTGGCGGGAGGAACACAGATACGCAGTATTTT.